The entry below gives a single T cell receptor (beta chain) sequence along with its context. Its recognized antigen is unknown. No much larger clone is present one base from it, and per-base qualities are unavailable. The study evaluated CTLA-4 blockade (ipilimumab) given together with focal radiation therapy in patients who had chemo-refractory metastatic non-small-cell lung cancer. This entry is derived from a study of radiotherapy plus CTLA-4 blockade in lung cancer (dated by TCRdb to the late 2010s). The study in broad terms: Objective responses were observed in roughly a sixth of enrolled patients, and disease control was achieved in around 30%. Results the study describes overall, beyond this receptor: After treatment with radiotherapy and ipilimumab, TCR clones that came from tumors expanded in the peripheral blood. Increased serum interferon-beta after radiation, together with early dynamic changes in blood T cell clones, were reported to be the strongest predictors of response.

Library method: the immunoSEQ multiplex PCR assay. Here the immuneACCESS table is served through TCRdb, limited to in-frame sequences with V and J called. Missing clones are a known gap in these copies; in checked studies unresolved V genes cover under half, and the rest lacks a known reason. The sample table contains some 77,000 clones; only one count was recorded for more than 75% of them. Around 2% of the sample lies in the top ten. The CDR3 contains 14 residues, cysteine and phenylalanine counted. Solely the CDR3 DNA is kept, with 42 bases framed from the first base. V and J lose 3 bases and 5 bases, and a span of 16 bases separates them. Reading the germline V gene gives CDR1 SQVTM and CDR2 ANQGSEA.

Here the chain combines TRBV29-1 and TRBJ2-5; TRBD2 might be the D gene, on 6 matching bases. This TCR was recovered from a human donor with non-small cell lung cancer who had a partial response to radiotherapy plus ipilimumab. The starting material was peripheral blood, obtained from a patient treated with radiotherapy plus ipilimumab. The nucleotide sequence reads TGCAGCGTTGATGTTACCCGGGCGGGGGAGACCCAGTACTTC. Translated, it reads CSVDVTRAGETQYF.